Listed below are T cell receptor beta chains from one sample, sequenced in a study of response to subunit inactivated influenza vaccine. TCRdb called the RT-PCR reads again in MiXCR, with one record for every CDR3 protein. This sample carries approximately 570,000 distinct CDR3 sequences, around 8% of them seen once, and the ten largest clones take around 13%. Here the sequenced sample was PBMCs from blood, taken approximately 25 months after vaccination. All receptors come from a man between 50 and 75 years old who received an inactivated influenza vaccine. Each CDR3 is given with its conserved first and last residue. The D gene is left open where the match is weak. Size values are once, few and many counts, or a class for expanded clones, and some rows have none.

DNA	CDR3	J	V	D	size
TGTGCCAGCAGTTTTCAGGGGCCCAACACTGAAGCTTTCTTT	CASSFQGPNTEAFF	TRBJ1-1	TRBV28	-	-
TGTGCCAGCAGCCGACCTCGGAATGAGCAGTTCTTC	CASSRPRNEQFF	TRBJ2-1	TRBV11-2	-	many
TGCAGCGTTGACAGAGGCCAAGAGACCCAGTACTTC	CSVDRGQETQYF	TRBJ2-5	TRBV29-1	-	many
TGCAGTGCTGAGCCGGGACTAGCGGTCGGCTCCTACAATGAGCAGTTCTTC	CSAEPGLAVGSYNEQFF	TRBJ2-1	TRBV20-1	TRBD2	-
TGCGCCAGCAGCTCCTCAGGGACCTCTGGAAACACCATATATTTT	CASSSSGTSGNTIYF	TRBJ1-3	TRBV5-1	-	few
TGTGCCAGCAGCTTCCCCAGGGGGCTGGACGAGCAGTACTTC	CASSFPRGLDEQYF	TRBJ2-7	TRBV7-9	TRBD1	-
TGTGCCATCAGTGGACAGCGAAACACTGAAGCTTTCTTT	CAISGQRNTEAFF	TRBJ1-1	TRBV10-3	-	many
TGCGCCAGCAGCCCCACGGGACAGGGGGTCCCTGGTGGCGAGCAGTACTTC	CASSPTGQGVPGGEQYF	TRBJ2-7	TRBV4-3	TRBD1	-
TGTGCCAGCACCACCGCCCGGGACCAAAGAACTTTCTTT	CASTTARDQRTFF	TRBJ1-1	TRBV6-2/TRBV6-3	-	few
TGCAGCGTTGGGACAGGGGTCTTGTACGAGCAGTACTTC	CSVGTGVLYEQYF	TRBJ2-7	TRBV29-1	TRBD1	many
TGTGCCAGCAGCTTAGGGGATTTAGCCAAAAACATTCAGTACTTC	CASSLGDLAKNIQYF	TRBJ2-4	TRBV5-4	-	many
TGCGCCAGCACGGGGTGGGGGAAGACCCAGTACTTC	CASTGWGKTQYF	TRBJ2-5	TRBV23-1	-	few
TGCAGTGTCCAGAGGGAGGAGGGAAAACTGTTTTTT	CSVQREEGKLFF	TRBJ1-4	TRBV20-1	-	-
TGTGCCAGCGCTTTGACGGGGATGGGTCGGTATGGCTACACCTTC	CASALTGMGRYGYTF	TRBJ1-2	TRBV6-2/TRBV6-3	-	-
TGTGCCAGCAGCTTCCCTAGTGACTACGAGCAGTACTTC	CASSFPSDYEQYF	TRBJ2-7	TRBV7-2	-	many
TGCGCCAGCAGCGTGGGACAGGGAAGAGATACGCAGTATTTT	CASSVGQGRDTQYF	TRBJ2-3	TRBV5-1	TRBD1	many
TGTGCCAGCAGCCTCGGACAGGGGGTTAATGAAAAACTGTTTTTT	CASSLGQGVNEKLFF	TRBJ1-4	TRBV7-8	TRBD1	-
TGTGCCAGCAGTTTAGGGACAGGGCCCTCCTACAATGAGCAGTTCTTC	CASSLGTGPSYNEQFF	TRBJ2-1	TRBV27	TRBD1	many
TGCAGCGTTGTGGCAGGGTTGTACAATGAGCAGTTCTTC	CSVVAGLYNEQFF	TRBJ2-1	TRBV29-1	-	many
TGTGCCAGCAAACCGGGATCAGGGTTCCAAGAGACCCAGTACTTC	CASKPGSGFQETQYF	TRBJ2-5	TRBV6-2/TRBV6-3	-	few
TGCAGTGCTAGAGAGGGGACTATACCCTACAATGAGCAGTTCTTC	CSAREGTIPYNEQFF	TRBJ2-1	TRBV20-1	TRBD2	many
TGTGCCAGCTCACCACCGCAGTACAATGAGCAGTTCTTC	CASSPPQYNEQFF	TRBJ2-1	TRBV18	-	few
TGTGCCAGCAGCTTCCCAGGGCGGCGCTATGAAAAACTGTTTTTT	CASSFPGRRYEKLFF	TRBJ1-4	TRBV11-2	-	-
TGTGCCAGCAGTTTGAATCGGGGGTATGGCTACACCTTC	CASSLNRGYGYTF	TRBJ1-2	TRBV12-3/TRBV12-4	-	many
TGTGCCAGCAGCTTAGGGGGACAAATCTACGAGCAGTACTTC	CASSLGGQIYEQYF	TRBJ2-7	TRBV7-2	-	few
TGTGCTAGCAGCTTATCGGGGGGCAAGGAGCAGTTCTTC	CASSLSGGKEQFF	TRBJ2-1	TRBV7-7	-	many
TGTGCCAGCAGCTTTCGGGGGGACGAGACCCAGTACTTC	CASSFRGDETQYF	TRBJ2-5	TRBV7-8	TRBD2	-
TGTGCCACCAGCAGAGGTGGCAGGGAATACGGGGAGCTGTTTTTT	CATSRGGREYGELFF	TRBJ2-2	TRBV15	-	-
TGCGCCAGCAGCCAAGTTCTCCAGGGAGCAGATACGCAGTATTTT	CASSQVLQGADTQYF	TRBJ2-3	TRBV4-3	-	-
TGTGCTAGTGGTTTGGGACTAGCTCAGTTCTTC	CASGLGLAQFF	TRBJ2-1	TRBV12-5	TRBD2	-
TGCGCCAGCAGCCAAGATCTAAACCACCTAGAGGGAGCAGATACGCAGTATTTT	CASSQDLNHLEGADTQYF	TRBJ2-3	TRBV4-3	-	-
TGTGCCAGCAGCGCCCGGACAGGGGGGTACGAGCAGTACTTC	CASSARTGGYEQYF	TRBJ2-7	TRBV21-1	-	many
TGTGCCAGCAGCCCCACGACAGGGAACACTGAAGCTTTCTTT	CASSPTTGNTEAFF	TRBJ1-1	TRBV3-1	-	many
TGTGCCAGCAGACAGGGGTTCTTCCGAGCTTTCTTT	CASRQGFFRAFF	TRBJ1-1	TRBV6-5	TRBD1	-
TGCAGCGTTGAAGGGACGAGGACTAGCTACCGTTACAATGAGCAGTTCTTC	CSVEGTRTSYRYNEQFF	TRBJ2-1	TRBV29-1	TRBD2	-
TGTGCCAGCAGCACTGGGGCGTCTGAAGCTTTCTTT	CASSTGASEAFF	TRBJ1-1	TRBV12-3/TRBV12-4	-	few
TGTGCCAGCAGCTCCTTTTTTGGGGGGTCCACAGATACGCAGTATTTT	CASSSFFGGSTDTQYF	TRBJ2-3	TRBV7-8	-	few
TGTGCCAGCAGCTTAGATCGACTAGAGGAGACCCAGTACTTC	CASSLDRLEETQYF	TRBJ2-5	TRBV7-9	-	few
TGTGCCAGCAGCTTAGATCCAGCGGGGGGGCGAGAGCAGTACTTC	CASSLDPAGGREQYF	TRBJ2-7	TRBV11-2	TRBD2	few
TGTGCCAGCAGTTACGGGTCCGATTTGCTGTACTTC	CASSYGSDLLYF	TRBJ2-4	TRBV6-5	-	many